This T cell receptor (beta chain) was found in a study of beta chain features in type 1 diabetes. Study-wide context: Patients shared similar age, gender and cell yields with healthy donors.

Expressed TCRB transcripts were sequenced, since all the RNA that had been isolated was reverse transcribed. Profiling relied on immunoSEQ multiplex PCR, and the TCRdb table lists in-frame clones only, not all of them. Among roughly 220,000 clones listed, under 20% were seen once. Study-wide results and limits: A pattern of fewer insertions and more deletions at VDJ junctions was seen in type 1 diabetes patients. All four CD4+ subsets of Type 1 diabetes patients contained TCRB CDR3s that were moderately but significantly shorter.

The authors obtained over 95% purity in all sorted populations. The CDR3 length is 16 residues. Notes on this clone: Its antigen is not identified.

This sequence originates from a man aged 30 to 45 with type 1 diabetes. J is TRBJ2-3 and V is TRBV21-1; the table's D call, TRBD2, has no DNA check behind it. TRBV21-1 is given as a pseudogene. Input material: naive CD4+ T cells from blood. This chain's CDR3 is CASSKEAGEATDTQYF. DNA of the CDR3: TGTGCCAGCAGCAAAGAGGCGGGAGAGGCCACAGATACGCAGTATTTT.